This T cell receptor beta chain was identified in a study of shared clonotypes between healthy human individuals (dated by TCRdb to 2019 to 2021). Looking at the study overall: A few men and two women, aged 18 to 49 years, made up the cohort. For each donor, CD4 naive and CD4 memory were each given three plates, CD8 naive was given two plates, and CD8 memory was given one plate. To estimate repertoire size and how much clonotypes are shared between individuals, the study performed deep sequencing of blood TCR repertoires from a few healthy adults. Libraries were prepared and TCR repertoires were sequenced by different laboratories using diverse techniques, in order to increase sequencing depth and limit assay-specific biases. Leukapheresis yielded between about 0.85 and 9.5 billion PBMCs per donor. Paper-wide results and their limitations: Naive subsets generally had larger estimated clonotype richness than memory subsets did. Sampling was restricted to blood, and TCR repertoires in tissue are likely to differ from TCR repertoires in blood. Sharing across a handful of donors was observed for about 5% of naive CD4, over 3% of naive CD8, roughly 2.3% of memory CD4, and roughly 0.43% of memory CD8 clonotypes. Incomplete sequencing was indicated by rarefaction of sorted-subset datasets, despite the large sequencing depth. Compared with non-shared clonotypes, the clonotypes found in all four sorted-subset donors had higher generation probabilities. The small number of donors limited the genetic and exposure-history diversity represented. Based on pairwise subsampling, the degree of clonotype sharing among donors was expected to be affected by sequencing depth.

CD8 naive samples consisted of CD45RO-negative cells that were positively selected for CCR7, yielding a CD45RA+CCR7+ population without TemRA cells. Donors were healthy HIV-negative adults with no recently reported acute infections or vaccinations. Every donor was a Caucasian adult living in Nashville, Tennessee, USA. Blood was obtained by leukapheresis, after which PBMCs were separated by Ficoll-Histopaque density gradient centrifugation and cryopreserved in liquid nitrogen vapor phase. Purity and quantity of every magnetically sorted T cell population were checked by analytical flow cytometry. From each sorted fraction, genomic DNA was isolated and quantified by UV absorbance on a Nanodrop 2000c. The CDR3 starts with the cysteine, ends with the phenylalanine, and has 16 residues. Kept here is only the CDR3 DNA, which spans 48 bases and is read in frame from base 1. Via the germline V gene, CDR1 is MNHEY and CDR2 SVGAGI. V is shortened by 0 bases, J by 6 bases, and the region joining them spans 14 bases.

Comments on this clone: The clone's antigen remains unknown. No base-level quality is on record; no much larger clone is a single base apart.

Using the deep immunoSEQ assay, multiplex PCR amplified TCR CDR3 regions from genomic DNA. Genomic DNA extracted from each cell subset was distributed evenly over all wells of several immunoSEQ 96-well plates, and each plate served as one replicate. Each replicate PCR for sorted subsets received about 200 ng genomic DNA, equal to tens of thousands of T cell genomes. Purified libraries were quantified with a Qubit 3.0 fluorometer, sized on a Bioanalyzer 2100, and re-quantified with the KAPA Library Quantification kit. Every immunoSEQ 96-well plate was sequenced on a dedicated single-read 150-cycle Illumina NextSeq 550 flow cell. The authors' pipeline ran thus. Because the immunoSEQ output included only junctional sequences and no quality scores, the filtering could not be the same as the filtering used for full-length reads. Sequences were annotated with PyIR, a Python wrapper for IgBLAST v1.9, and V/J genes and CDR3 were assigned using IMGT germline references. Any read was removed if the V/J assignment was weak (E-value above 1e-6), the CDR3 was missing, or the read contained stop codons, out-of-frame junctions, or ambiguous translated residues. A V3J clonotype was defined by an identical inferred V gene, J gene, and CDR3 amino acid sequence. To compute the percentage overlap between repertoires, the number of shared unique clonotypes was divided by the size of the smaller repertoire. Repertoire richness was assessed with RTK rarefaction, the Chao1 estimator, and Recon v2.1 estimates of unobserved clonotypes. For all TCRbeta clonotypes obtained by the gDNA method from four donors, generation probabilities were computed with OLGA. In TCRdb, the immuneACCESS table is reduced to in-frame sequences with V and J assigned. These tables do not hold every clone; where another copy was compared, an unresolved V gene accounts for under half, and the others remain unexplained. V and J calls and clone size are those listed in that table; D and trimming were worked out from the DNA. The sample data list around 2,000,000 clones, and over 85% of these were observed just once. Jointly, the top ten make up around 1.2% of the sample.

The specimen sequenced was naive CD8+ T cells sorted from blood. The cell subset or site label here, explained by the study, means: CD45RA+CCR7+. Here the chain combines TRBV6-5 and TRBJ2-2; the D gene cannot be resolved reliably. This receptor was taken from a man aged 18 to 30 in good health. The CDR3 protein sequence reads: CASSYSMIRVPGELFF. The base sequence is TGTGCCAGCAGTTACTCGATGATACGGGTTCCCGGGGAGCTGTTTTTT.